A single sample is the source of the 20 T cell receptor beta chains below, sequenced in a study of blood T cell repertoires in COVID-19. The table came from immunoSEQ multiplex PCR; TCRdb's copy has only in-frame clones and leaves some out. The sample records roughly 250,000 clones, over 65% being singletons. Sequencing input: peripheral blood. The receptors originated from a woman of 80 years or more with acute or convalescent COVID-19.

V is TRBV5-4 and J is TRBJ1-4, with TRBD1 identical over 7 bases. V trimming: 4 bases; J trimming: 7 bases; junction bases outside the gene matches: 10. The CDR3 is 15 residues long. Germline loops: CDR1 SGHNT, CDR2 YYREEE (reference sequence). The CDR3 here is CASSLGQRGGEKLFF. CDR3 nucleotides: TGTGCCAGCAGCCTGGGACAGCGAGGGGGTGAAAAACTGTTTTTT.

A few counts support this clone. V usage is TRBV5-4 and J usage is TRBJ2-7, with D hard to call. Trimming left V 7 bases short and J 0 bases short, with 14 bases between. CDR1 is SGHNT, CDR2 YYREEE, per germline (reference sequence). CDR3 length equals 14 residues. DNA for the CDR3: TGTGCCAGCCAATTAGACTCTAGCTCCTACGAGCAGTACTTC. Protein product: CASQLDSSSYEQYF.

The V gene is TRBV7-2, the J gene TRBJ2-3; D is undetermined. This CDR3 spans 14 amino acids. Trimming left V 7 bases short and J 1 base short, with 12 bases between. In germline, CDR1 is SGHTA, CDR2 FQGNSA. The CDR3 DNA sequence: TGTGCCAGCATAGAGAGTACCCGCACAGATACGCAGTATTTT. Residues: CASIESTRTDTQYF.

On this clone itself: A junction end diverges from the germline sequence, so it may reflect a read error. The rearrangement uses TRBV19 and TRBJ2-3; 14 nucleotides align to TRBD2. This CDR3 has 17 amino acids. Germline-derived CDR1 and CDR2 are LNHDA and SQIVND (reference sequence). DNA for the CDR3: TGTGTCAGTAGTAAACCGGGACTAGCGGGAGTTGGAGATACGCAGTATTTT. This encodes CVSSKPGLAGVGDTQYF.

The rearrangement joins TRBV7-2 to TRBJ2-2, with D uncertain. Germline CDR1 reads SGHTA; CDR2 reads FQGNSA. There are 17 residues in the CDR3. V shed 5 bases and J shed 0 bases, with 16 bases lying between them. The CDR3 DNA follows: TGTGCCAGCAGCCCAAGGATGTCAGGATCGAACACCGGGGAGCTGTTTTTT. This codes for CASSPRMSGSNTGELFF.

J is TRBJ1-5 and V is TRBV6-5; possibly TRBD1 for D (6 bases). Germline V gene sequence: CDR1 MNHEY, CDR2 SVGAGI. The CDR3 loop spans 14 amino acids. The V end was cut by 6 bases, the J end by 2 bases, with 11 bases between. The CDR3 is CASSQDRGNQPQHF. DNA for the CDR3: TGTGCCAGCAGCCAGGACAGAGGCAATCAGCCCCAGCATTTT.

V is TRBV7-2 and J is TRBJ2-7, with 7 bases fitting TRBD2. From germline, CDR1 is SGHTA and CDR2 FQGNSA. The CDR3 is made up of 14 amino acids. Trimming removed 5 bases from V and 3 bases from J; junction bases left unmatched: 7. This CDR3 reads CASSGASGFYEQYF. CDR3 DNA sequence: TGTGCCAGCAGCGGGGCTAGCGGATTCTACGAGCAGTACTTC.

The rearrangement joins TRBV5-4 to TRBJ2-3, with TRBD1 identical over 8 bases. The CDR3 runs to 17 residues. The V segment lost 4 bases and the J segment 6 bases; nucleotides outside the gene matches: 16. Germline CDR1 is SGHNT and CDR2 is YYREEE (reference sequence). The CDR3, as DNA: TGTGCCAGCAGCCCGACAGGGGATGGGGGCTCTGGGGATACGCAGTATTTT. It encodes CASSPTGDGGSGDTQYF.

CDR3 sequence reads: CASSVDRDTGELFF. Written as DNA, the CDR3 is TGTGCCAGCAGCGTGGACAGGGACACCGGGGAGCTGTTTTTT. The rearrangement joins TRBV9 to TRBJ2-2, with TRBD1 identical over 8 bases. J was trimmed by 3 bases and V by 2 bases; bases with no gene match: 0. The CDR3 loop spans 14 amino acids. Germline V gene lookup returns CDR1 SGDLS and CDR2 YYNGEE. The full variable domain, its missing parts supplied by reference TRBV9 and TRBJ2-2, is DSGVTQTPKHLITATGQRVTLRCSPRSGDLSVYWYQQSLDQGLQFLIQYYNGEERAKGNILERFSAQQFPDLHSELNLSSLELGDSALYFCASSVDRDTGELFFGEGSRLTVL.

This chain links TRBV7-2 with TRBJ1-6; no reliable D call. CDR3 length equals 15 residues. CDR1 and CDR2 from the germline V gene are SGHTA and FQGNSA. V was pared by 1 base and J by 7 bases, with 11 bases between. CDR3 in amino acids: CASSLETHGNSPLHF. The CDR3 DNA follows: TGTGCCAGCAGCTTAGAAACCCACGGGAATTCACCCCTCCACTTT. Full variable domain (rest looked up from reference TRBV7-2 and TRBJ1-6): GAGVSQSPSNKVTEKGKDVELRCDPISGHTALYWYRQSLGQGLEFLIYFQGNSAPDKSGLPSDRFSAERTGGSVSTLTIQRTQQEDSAVYLCASSLETHGNSPLHFGNGTRLTVT.

The chain joins TRBV2 to TRBJ2-6; unclear D gene. The CDR3 totals 16 residues. The germline V gene has CDR1 SNHLY and CDR2 FYNNEI. Trimming cost V 1 base and J 4 bases, with 11 bases left between them. The CDR3 DNA is TGTGCCAGCAGTGAAGGGCCCCAGTCGGGGGCCAACGTCCTGACTTTC. Protein: CASSEGPQSGANVLTF.

This clone occurred many times. The gene calls are TRBV4-3 and TRBJ2-7; 11 nucleotides agree with TRBD1. Trimming cost V 3 bases and J 2 bases; bases outside gene matches: 0. This CDR3 has 14 residues. Germline V gene lookup returns CDR1 LGHNA and CDR2 YSLEER. Written as DNA, the CDR3 is TGCGCCAGCAGCCAGGACAGGGGGCCCTACGAGCAGTACTTC. Protein product: CASSQDRGPYEQYF.

The rearrangement links TRBV11-2 to TRBJ2-7; D possibly corresponds to TRBD1 (6 bases). Looked up from germline, CDR1 is SGHAT and CDR2 is FQNNGV. Trimming left V 0 bases short and J 2 bases short, with 8 bases between. This CDR3 region has 14 residues. The CDR3 loop reads CASSLESGAYEQYF. CDR3 nucleotides: TGTGCCAGCAGCTTAGAGTCAGGGGCCTACGAGCAGTACTTC. The whole variable domain, filled in from reference TRBV11-2 and TRBJ2-7, reads EAGVAQSPRYKIIEKRQSVAFWCNPISGHATLYWYQQILGQGPKLLIQFQNNGVVDDSQLPKDRFSAERLKGVDSTLKIQPAKLEDSAVYLCASSLESGAYEQYFGPGTRLTVT.

The rearrangement joins TRBV20-1 to TRBJ2-7; D is possibly TRBD2 (5 bases). Trimming left V 5 bases short and J 6 bases short, with 8 bases between. The CDR3 consists of 10 residues. The germline V gene has CDR1 DFQATT and CDR2 SNEGSKA (reference sequence). The CDR3 spells CSAVRGEQYF. The CDR3 bases are TGCAGTGCTGTTCGGGGCGAGCAGTACTTC.

The J gene is TRBJ1-5, the V gene TRBV5-5; D is perhaps TRBD1 (6 bases). There are 14 residues in the CDR3. Germline V gene data show CDR1 as SGHKS and CDR2 as YYEKEE (reference sequence). Trimming left V 0 bases short and J 4 bases short, with 8 bases between. The CDR3 here is CASSLEGGNQPQHF. The CDR3 DNA sequence: TGTGCCAGCAGCTTGGAAGGGGGAAATCAGCCCCAGCATTTT.

The chain uses TRBV5-1 and TRBJ1-1, with D unresolved. The V end lost 2 bases, the J end lost 2 bases, and 7 bases lay between the germline ends. Germline V gene lookup returns CDR1 SGHRS and CDR2 YFSETQ. CDR3 length equals 13 residues. CDR3 nucleotides: TGCGCCAGCAGCTTTACAGCAAACACTGAAGCTTTCTTT. This translates into CASSFTANTEAFF.

The count of this clone is one. The identical CDR3 is also encoded by other nucleotide sequences in the sample. CDR3 loop: CASSHSGNQPQHF. CDR3 nucleotide sequence: TGTGCCAGCAGCCACAGCGGCAATCAGCCCCAGCATTTT. The V call is TRBV3-1 (or the pseudogene TRBV3-2), the J call TRBJ1-5; the D is unclear. CDR3 size: 13 residues. The V gene's germline CDR1 is LGHDT and CDR2 YNNKEL (reference sequence). V was clipped by 3 bases and J by 2 bases, with 5 bases between them.

The rearrangement joins TRBV6-6 to TRBJ1-6, with TRBD1 matching over 8 bases. The CDR3 has 16 residues. Trimming cost V 6 bases and J 6 bases; bases outside gene matches: 10. The germline CDR1 and CDR2 sequences are MNHNY and SVGAGI (reference sequence). The CDR3: CASSTGQGTLNSPLHF. CDR3 nucleotide sequence: TGTGCCAGCAGCACCGGACAGGGAACACTTAATTCACCCCTCCACTTT.

The chain has TRBV25-1 and TRBJ2-1; TRBD2 aligns across 11 bases. The CDR3 loop spans 17 amino acids. Germline-derived CDR1 and CDR2 are MGHDK and SYGVNS. V was clipped by 3 bases and J by 2 bases; unmatched bases: 6. CDR3 amino acids: CASSDAKLAGAYNEQFF. The CDR3 nucleotides read TGTGCCAGCAGTGACGCCAAACTAGCGGGAGCCTACAATGAGCAGTTCTTC.

The CDR3 sequence: CASRKTSAHNEQFF. In DNA form, the CDR3 reads TGTGCCAGCAGGAAGACTAGCGCCCACAATGAGCAGTTCTTC. This chain uses TRBV6-5 with TRBJ2-1, with 8 nucleotides matching TRBD2. Germline V gene data show CDR1 as MNHEY and CDR2 as SVGAGI. The CDR3 runs to 14 residues. The J segment lost 5 bases and the V segment lost 6 bases, leaving 6 bases of the junction unmatched.